This is a list of T cell receptor beta chains from one sample in a study of cytomegalovirus exposure and HLA in healthy donors. Profiled with immunoSEQ multiplex PCR; TCRdb holds only in-frame clones, not every one. This sample has about 130,000 clones, with roughly 95% found just once. The source material was PBMCs. These receptor sequences come from a man between 18 and 35 years old in good health and CMV-seronegative. Both conserved end residues are part of each CDR3. The order of the fields is clone size, J gene, V gene, D gene, CDR3 DNA, CDR3 protein. A D gene is named only where the DNA matches it firmly. Not every row has a clone size; where given, it reads once, few, many or a size class.

>.|TRBJ2-1|TRBV30|TRBD1
TGTGCCTGGAGTTGGGGGACAGCCGTCAATGAGCAGTTCTTC
CAWSWGTAVNEQFF
>.|TRBJ2-7|TRBV7-3|.
TGTGCCAGCAGTGAGGAGGGCGCAAACTCCTACGAGCAGTACTTC
CASSEEGANSYEQYF
>.|TRBJ1-4|TRBV7-6|TRBD1
TGTGCCAGCAGCCGGGGACAGTCCCGGGATGAAAAACTGTTTTTT
CASSRGQSRDEKLFF
>.|TRBJ2-1|TRBV7-3|.
TGTGCCAGCAGCTTAACAGGGGGCTACAATGAGCAGTTCTTC
CASSLTGGYNEQFF
>.|TRBJ2-7|TRBV15|TRBD1
TGTGCCACCAGCAGAGTCGGGACAGGGGCCTACGAGCAGTACTTC
CATSRVGTGAYEQYF
>once|TRBJ2-1|TRBV10-3|TRBD2
TGTGCCATCGGTCTAGCGGGAACCAATGAGCAGTTCTTC
CAIGLAGTNEQFF
>.|TRBJ2-7|TRBV28|.
TGTGCCAGCAGTTTACTCACTTTCTCCTACGAGCAGTACTTC
CASSLLTFSYEQYF
>.|TRBJ2-1|TRBV19|TRBD1
TGTGCCGGCGGACAGGGGAGCAATGAGCAGTTCTTC
CAGGQGSNEQFF
>.|TRBJ1-1|TRBV4-3|.
TGCGCCAGCAGCCAAGAGTATAGGACAGAGAAAGCTTTCTTT
CASSQEYRTEKAFF
>.|TRBJ2-7|TRBV15|TRBD1
TGTGCCACCTCACGCCCGGGACAGGGCATCGGCTACGAGCAGTACTTC
CATSRPGQGIGYEQYF